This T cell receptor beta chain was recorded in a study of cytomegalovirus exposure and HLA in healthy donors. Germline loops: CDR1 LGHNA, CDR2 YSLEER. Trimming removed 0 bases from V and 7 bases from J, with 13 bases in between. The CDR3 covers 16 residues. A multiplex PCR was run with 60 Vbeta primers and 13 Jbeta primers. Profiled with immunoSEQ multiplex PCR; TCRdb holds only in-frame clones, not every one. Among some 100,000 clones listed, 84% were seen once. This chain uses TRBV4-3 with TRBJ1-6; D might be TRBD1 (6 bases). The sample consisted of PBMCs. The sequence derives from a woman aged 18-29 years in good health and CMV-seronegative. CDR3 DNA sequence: TGCGCCAGCAGCCAAGAACCGACAGGAGAGAATTCACCCCTCCACTTT. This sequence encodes CASSQEPTGENSPLHF.